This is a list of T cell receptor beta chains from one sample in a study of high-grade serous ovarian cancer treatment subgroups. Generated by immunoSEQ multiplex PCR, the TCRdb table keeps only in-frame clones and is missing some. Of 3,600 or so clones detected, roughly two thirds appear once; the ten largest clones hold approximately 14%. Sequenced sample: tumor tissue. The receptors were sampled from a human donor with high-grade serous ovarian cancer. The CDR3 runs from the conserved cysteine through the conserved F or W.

cdr3_aa: CASSPPTSYEQYF
j_call: TRBJ2-7
v_call: TRBV18

cdr3_aa: CASSLRLSGGTYNEQFF
j_call: TRBJ2-1
v_call: TRBV21-1

cdr3_aa: CASSYPGETQYF
j_call: TRBJ2-5
v_call: TRBV6-5

cdr3_aa: CAILAWDFTDTQYF
j_call: TRBJ2-3
v_call: TRBV6-1

cdr3_aa: CASSLGGGVDTEAFF
j_call: TRBJ1-1
v_call: TRBV5-5

cdr3_aa: CASSYSPNRGLYGYTF
j_call: TRBJ1-2
v_call: TRBV6-5

cdr3_aa: CASSPPLGAYEQFF
j_call: TRBJ2-1
v_call: TRBV19

cdr3_aa: CASSPRQGFDQPQHF
j_call: TRBJ1-5
v_call: TRBV7-6

cdr3_aa: CASSYGTEPEDTIYF
j_call: TRBJ1-3
v_call: TRBV9

cdr3_aa: CASSFRTGSDQPQHF
j_call: TRBJ1-5
v_call: TRBV7-2

cdr3_aa: CASSSDRMNSPLHF
j_call: TRBJ1-6
v_call: TRBV5-8

cdr3_aa: CASSLDAGTRSLTDTQYF
j_call: TRBJ2-3
v_call: TRBV9

cdr3_aa: CATPGQGLDEQFF
j_call: TRBJ2-1
v_call: TRBV15

cdr3_aa: CASSSTGSGNTIYF
j_call: TRBJ1-3
v_call: TRBV5-6

cdr3_aa: CASSVPRRGPTGDEQFF
j_call: TRBJ2-1
v_call: TRBV9

cdr3_aa: CASSSMTGGPYSPLHF
j_call: TRBJ1-6
v_call: TRBV5-1

cdr3_aa: CASTDLQWSPLHF
j_call: TRBJ1-6
v_call: TRBV27

cdr3_aa: CASRDLGPEQFF
j_call: TRBJ2-1
v_call: TRBV4-2

cdr3_aa: CASSSLGVGYGYTF
j_call: TRBJ1-2
v_call: TRBV7-2

cdr3_aa: CASSMQGAGNTEAFF
j_call: TRBJ1-1
v_call: TRBV19

cdr3_aa: CASRLGQGGGATDTQYF
j_call: TRBJ2-3
v_call: TRBV4-2

cdr3_aa: CASRIQDREAFF
j_call: TRBJ1-1
v_call: TRBV5-1

cdr3_aa: CATSREGAGYGYTF
j_call: TRBJ1-2
v_call: TRBV15

cdr3_aa: CASSPNGGSYEQYF
j_call: TRBJ2-7
v_call: TRBV7-2

cdr3_aa: CASSSWTLPGDYGYTF
j_call: TRBJ1-2
v_call: TRBV6-5

cdr3_aa: CAISGDRSSYEQYF
j_call: TRBJ2-7
v_call: TRBV10-3

cdr3_aa: CASSLGRGVGEKLFF
j_call: TRBJ1-4
v_call: TRBV13

cdr3_aa: CASTIQGGWGQPQHF
j_call: TRBJ1-5
v_call: TRBV28

cdr3_aa: CASSVGAANQPQHF
j_call: TRBJ1-5
v_call: TRBV9

cdr3_aa: CASSRGFQETQYF
j_call: TRBJ2-5
v_call: TRBV7-2

cdr3_aa: CASSVGPEGSRAFF
j_call: TRBJ1-1
v_call: TRBV6-1

cdr3_aa: CASSAPSGGQETQYF
j_call: TRBJ2-5
v_call: TRBV7-2

cdr3_aa: CASSLRSRGRGNEQFF
j_call: TRBJ2-1
v_call: TRBV4-3

cdr3_aa: CASSQGWANNQPQHF
j_call: TRBJ1-5
v_call: TRBV4-1

cdr3_aa: CASRTILAGGQGPPYNEQFF
j_call: TRBJ2-1
v_call: TRBV28

cdr3_aa: CASSLSTTYEQYF
j_call: TRBJ2-7
v_call: TRBV27

cdr3_aa: CASSLSGEAQYF
j_call: TRBJ2-5
v_call: TRBV7-8

cdr3_aa: CASSGGQGRDSPLHF
j_call: TRBJ1-6
v_call: TRBV28

cdr3_aa: CASSQDGTSYEKLFF
j_call: TRBJ1-4
v_call: TRBV4-3

cdr3_aa: CAWSVGVGEQYF
j_call: TRBJ2-7
v_call: TRBV30

cdr3_aa: CASSLALSNQPQHF
j_call: TRBJ1-5
v_call: TRBV7-2